The next 3 T cell receptor beta chains were all read from a single sample in a study of blood T cell repertoires in COVID-19. Using immunoSEQ multiplex PCR, the repertoire was profiled, and TCRdb retains in-frame clones only, with some absent. The repertoire holds approximately 210,000 clones, with around 92% as singletons. The sample taken for sequencing was peripheral blood. The receptors were gathered from a man under 40 with acute or convalescent COVID-19.

The J gene is TRBJ1-4, the V gene TRBV28, with D perhaps matching TRBD1 (5 bases). Trimming shortened V by 4 bases and J by 0 bases, and 9 bases separated the two germline ends. Germline V gives CDR1 MDHEN, CDR2 SYDVKM. The CDR3 contains 15 residues. For the CDR3, the DNA is TGTGCCAGCAGTTCCGACAGTGCAACTAATGAAAAACTGTTTTTT. It is translated as CASSSDSATNEKLFF. Variable domain in full (rest from reference TRBV28 and TRBJ1-4): DVKVTQSSRYLVKRTGEKVFLECVQDMDHENMFWYRQDPGLGLRLIYFSYDVKMKEKGDIPEGYSVSREKKERFSLILESASTNQTSMYLCASSSDSATNEKLFFGSGTQLSVL.

This clone was observed a single time. The CDR3: CASSIGYRHTEAFF. DNA for the CDR3: TGTGCCAGTAGTATAGGGTACAGACACACTGAAGCTTTCTTT. This rearrangement joins TRBV19 to TRBJ1-1; no reliable D call. Trimming cost V 1 base and J 3 bases, with 9 bases left between them. Germline assignment: CDR1 LNHDA and CDR2 SQIVND (reference sequence). The length of the CDR3 is 14 residues.

This clone turned up a few times. This chain joins TRBV5-1 and TRBJ2-2; D is undetermined. The CDR3 covers 14 residues. Germline-derived CDR1 and CDR2 are SGHRS and YFSETQ. V lost 0 bases to trimming and J lost 3 bases, with 6 bases between them. The DNA for the CDR3 is TGCGCCAGCAGCTTGGACTCCTACACCGGGGAGCTGTTTTTT. Its translation: CASSLDSYTGELFF.